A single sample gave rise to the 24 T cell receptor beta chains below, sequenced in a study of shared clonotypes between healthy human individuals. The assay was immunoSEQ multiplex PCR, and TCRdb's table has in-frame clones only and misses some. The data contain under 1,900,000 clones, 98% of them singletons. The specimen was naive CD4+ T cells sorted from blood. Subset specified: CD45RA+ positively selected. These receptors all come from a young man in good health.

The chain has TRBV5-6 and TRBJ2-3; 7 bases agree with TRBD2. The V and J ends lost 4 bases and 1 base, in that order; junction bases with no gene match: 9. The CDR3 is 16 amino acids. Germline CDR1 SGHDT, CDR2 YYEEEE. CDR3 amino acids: CASSPLAEGRTDTQYF. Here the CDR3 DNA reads TGTGCCAGCAGCCCCCTAGCGGAGGGACGCACAGATACGCAGTATTTT. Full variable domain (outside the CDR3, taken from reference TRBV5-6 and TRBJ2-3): DAGVTQSPTHLIKTRGQQVTLRCSPKSGHDTVSWYQQALGQGPQFIFQYYEEEERQRGNFPDRFSGHQFPNYSSELNVNALLLGDSALYLCASSPLAEGRTDTQYFGPGTRLTVL.

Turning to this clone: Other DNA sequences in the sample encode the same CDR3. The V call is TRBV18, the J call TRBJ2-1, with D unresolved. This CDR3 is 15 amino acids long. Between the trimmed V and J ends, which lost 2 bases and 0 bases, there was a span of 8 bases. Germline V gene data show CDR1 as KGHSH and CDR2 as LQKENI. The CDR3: CASSPARSSYNEQFF. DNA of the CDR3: TGTGCCAGCTCACCAGCCAGGAGCTCCTACAATGAGCAGTTCTTC.

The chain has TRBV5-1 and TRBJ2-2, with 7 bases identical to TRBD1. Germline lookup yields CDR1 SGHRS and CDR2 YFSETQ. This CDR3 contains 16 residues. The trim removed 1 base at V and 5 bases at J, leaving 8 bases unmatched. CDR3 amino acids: CASSLTTTGVTGELFF. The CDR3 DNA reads TGCGCCAGCAGCTTGACTACTACAGGGGTAACCGGGGAGCTGTTTTTT.

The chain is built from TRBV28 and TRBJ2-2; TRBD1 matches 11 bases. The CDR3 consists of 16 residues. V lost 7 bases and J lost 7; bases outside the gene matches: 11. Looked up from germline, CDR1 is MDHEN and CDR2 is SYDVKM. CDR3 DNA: TGTGCCAGCAAACAAACCGGGACAGGGGGAAACGGGGAGCTGTTTTTT. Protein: CASKQTGTGGNGELFF.

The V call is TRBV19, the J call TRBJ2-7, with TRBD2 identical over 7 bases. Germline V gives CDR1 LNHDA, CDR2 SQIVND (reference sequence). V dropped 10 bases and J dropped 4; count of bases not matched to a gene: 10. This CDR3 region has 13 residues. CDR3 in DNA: TGTGCCACCTCGGGGGAGGGCCCTTACGAGCAGTACTTC. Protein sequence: CATSGEGPYEQYF.

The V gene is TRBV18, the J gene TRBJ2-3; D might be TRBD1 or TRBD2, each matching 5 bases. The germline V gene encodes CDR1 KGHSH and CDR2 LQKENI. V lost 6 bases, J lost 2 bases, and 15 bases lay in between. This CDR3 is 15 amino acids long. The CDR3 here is CASSPPGPNTDTQYF. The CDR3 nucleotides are TGTGCCAGCTCCCCGCCGGGACCAAACACAGATACGCAGTATTTT.

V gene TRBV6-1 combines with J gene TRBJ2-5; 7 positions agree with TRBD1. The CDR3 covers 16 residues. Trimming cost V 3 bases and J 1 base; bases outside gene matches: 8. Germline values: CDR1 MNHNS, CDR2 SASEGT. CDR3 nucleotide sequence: TGTGCCAGCAGTGACAATTTTGGACAGGTCCAAGAGACCCAGTACTTC. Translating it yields CASSDNFGQVQETQYF.

In nucleotides, the CDR3 is TGTGCCAGCAGCCCGGACAACGTCTATGGCTACACCTTC. This translates into CASSPDNVYGYTF. The chain links TRBV7-2 to TRBJ1-2; perhaps TRBD1 as D (5 bases). CDR1 is SGHTA and CDR2 is FQGNSA in the germline V gene. V gave up 5 bases and J gave up 4 bases, with 11 bases separating them. The CDR3 has 13 residues.

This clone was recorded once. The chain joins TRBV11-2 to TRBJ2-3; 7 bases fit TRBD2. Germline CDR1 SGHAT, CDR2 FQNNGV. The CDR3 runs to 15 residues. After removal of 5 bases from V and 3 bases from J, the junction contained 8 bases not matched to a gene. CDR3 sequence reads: CASSRASGLTDTQYF. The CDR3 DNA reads TGTGCCAGCAGCCGGGCTAGCGGCCTAACAGATACGCAGTATTTT. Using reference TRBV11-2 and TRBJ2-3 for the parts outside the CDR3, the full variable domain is EAGVAQSPRYKIIEKRQSVAFWCNPISGHATLYWYQQILGQGPKLLIQFQNNGVVDDSQLPKDRFSAERLKGVDSTLKIQPAKLEDSAVYLCASSRASGLTDTQYFGPGTRLTVL.

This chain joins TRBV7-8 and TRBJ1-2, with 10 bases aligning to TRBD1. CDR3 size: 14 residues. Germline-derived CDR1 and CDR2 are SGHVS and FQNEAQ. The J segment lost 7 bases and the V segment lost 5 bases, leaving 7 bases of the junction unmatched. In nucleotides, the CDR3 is TGTGCCAGCAGCACAGGGACAGGGGAGCCTGGCTACACCTTC. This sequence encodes CASSTGTGEPGYTF.

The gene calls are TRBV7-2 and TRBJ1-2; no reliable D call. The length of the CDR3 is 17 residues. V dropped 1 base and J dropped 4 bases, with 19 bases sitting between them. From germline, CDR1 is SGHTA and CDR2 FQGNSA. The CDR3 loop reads CASSLGIQGPPRYGYTF. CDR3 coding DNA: TGTGCCAGCAGCTTAGGGATTCAAGGTCCTCCCCGCTATGGCTACACCTTC.

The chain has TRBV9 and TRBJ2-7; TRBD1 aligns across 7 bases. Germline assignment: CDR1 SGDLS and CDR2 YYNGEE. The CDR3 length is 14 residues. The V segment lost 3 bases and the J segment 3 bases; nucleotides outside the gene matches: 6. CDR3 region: CASSAGQAGYEQYF. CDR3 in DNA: TGTGCCAGCAGCGCCGGACAGGCGGGCTACGAGCAGTACTTC.

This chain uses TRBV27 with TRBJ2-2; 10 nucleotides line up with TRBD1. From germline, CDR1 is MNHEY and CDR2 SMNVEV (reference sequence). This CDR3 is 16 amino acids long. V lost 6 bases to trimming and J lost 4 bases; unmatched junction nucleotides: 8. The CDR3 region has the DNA TGTGCCAGCAGGGCCGGGACAGGGGTGTTCACCGGGGAGCTGTTTTTT. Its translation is CASRAGTGVFTGELFF.

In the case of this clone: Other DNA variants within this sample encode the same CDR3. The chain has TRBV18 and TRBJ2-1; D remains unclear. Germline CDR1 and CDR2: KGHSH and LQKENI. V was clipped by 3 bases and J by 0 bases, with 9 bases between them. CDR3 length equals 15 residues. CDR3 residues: CASSPAASSYNEQFF. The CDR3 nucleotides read TGTGCCAGCTCACCGGCGGCCAGCTCCTACAATGAGCAGTTCTTC.

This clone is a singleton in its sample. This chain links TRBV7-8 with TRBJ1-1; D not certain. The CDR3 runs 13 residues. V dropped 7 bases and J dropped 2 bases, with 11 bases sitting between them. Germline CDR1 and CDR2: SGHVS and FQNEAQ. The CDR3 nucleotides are TGTGCCAGCACTCGACCGCCAAACACTGAAGCTTTCTTT. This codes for CASTRPPNTEAFF.

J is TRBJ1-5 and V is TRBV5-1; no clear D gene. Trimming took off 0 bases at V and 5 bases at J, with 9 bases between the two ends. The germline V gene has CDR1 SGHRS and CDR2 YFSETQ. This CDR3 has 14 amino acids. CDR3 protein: CASSLEGRHQPQHF. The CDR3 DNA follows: TGCGCCAGCAGCTTGGAGGGCAGGCATCAGCCCCAGCATTTT.

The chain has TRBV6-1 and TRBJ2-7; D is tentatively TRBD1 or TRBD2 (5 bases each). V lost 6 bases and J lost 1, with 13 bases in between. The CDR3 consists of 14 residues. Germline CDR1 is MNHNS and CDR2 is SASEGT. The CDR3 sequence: CASSFSGPSYEQYF. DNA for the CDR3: TGTGCCAGCAGCTTCTCGGGGCCTTCCTACGAGCAGTACTTC.

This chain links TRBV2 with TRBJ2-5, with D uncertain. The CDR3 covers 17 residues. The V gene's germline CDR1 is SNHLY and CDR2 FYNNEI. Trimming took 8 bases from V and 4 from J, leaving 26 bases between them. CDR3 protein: CASAGPRRASYGETQYF. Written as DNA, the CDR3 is TGTGCCAGCGCCGGCCCAAGAAGGGCGAGCTACGGAGAGACCCAGTACTTC. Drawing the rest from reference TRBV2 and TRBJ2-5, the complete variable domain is EPEVTQTPSHQVTQMGQEVILRCVPISNHLYFYWYRQILGQKVEFLVSFYNNEISEKSEIFDDQFSVERPDGSNFTLKIRSTKLEDSAMYFCASAGPRRASYGETQYFGPGTRLLVL.

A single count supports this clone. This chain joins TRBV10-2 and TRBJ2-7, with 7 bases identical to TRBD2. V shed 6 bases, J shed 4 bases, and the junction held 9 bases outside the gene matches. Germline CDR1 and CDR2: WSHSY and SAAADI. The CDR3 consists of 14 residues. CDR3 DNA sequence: TGCGCCAGCAGAAGGACTAGTAATATGTACGAGCAGTACTTC. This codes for CASRRTSNMYEQYF.

CDR3 sequence (DNA): TGCGCCAGCAGCTTGGAGGGGAACCCAGGGGGCTACACCTTC. Translated, it gives CASSLEGNPGGYTF. The V gene is TRBV5-1, the J gene TRBJ1-2; weak D call: TRBD1 (5 bases). V was pared by 0 bases and J by 8 bases, with 14 bases between. The CDR3 has 14 residues. Looked up from germline, CDR1 is SGHRS and CDR2 is YFSETQ.

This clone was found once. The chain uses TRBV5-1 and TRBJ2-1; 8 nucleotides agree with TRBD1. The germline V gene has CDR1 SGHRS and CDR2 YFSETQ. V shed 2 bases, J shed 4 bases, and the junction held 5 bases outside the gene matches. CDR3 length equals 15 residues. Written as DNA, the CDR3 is TGCGCCAGCAGCTTACAGGGGGGCCCTTACAATGAGCAGTTCTTC. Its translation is CASSLQGGPYNEQFF.

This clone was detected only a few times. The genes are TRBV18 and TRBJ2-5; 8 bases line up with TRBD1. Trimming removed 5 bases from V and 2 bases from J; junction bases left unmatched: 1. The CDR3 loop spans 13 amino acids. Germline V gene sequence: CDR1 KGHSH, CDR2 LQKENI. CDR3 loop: CASSDRGQETQYF. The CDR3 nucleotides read TGTGCCAGCTCAGACAGGGGACAAGAGACCCAGTACTTC.

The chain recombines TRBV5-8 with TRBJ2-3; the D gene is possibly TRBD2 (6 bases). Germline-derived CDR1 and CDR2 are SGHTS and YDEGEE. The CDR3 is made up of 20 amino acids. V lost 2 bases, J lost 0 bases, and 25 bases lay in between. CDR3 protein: CASSLKSWPLAADSTDTQYF. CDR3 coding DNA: TGTGCCAGCAGCTTAAAGTCCTGGCCTTTAGCGGCAGATAGCACAGATACGCAGTATTTT.

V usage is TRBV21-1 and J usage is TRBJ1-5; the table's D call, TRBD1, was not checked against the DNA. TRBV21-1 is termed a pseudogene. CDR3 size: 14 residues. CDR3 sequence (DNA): TGTGCCAGCAGCAAAGGGACAGGGCGACAGCCCCAGCATTTT. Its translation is CASSKGTGRQPQHF.